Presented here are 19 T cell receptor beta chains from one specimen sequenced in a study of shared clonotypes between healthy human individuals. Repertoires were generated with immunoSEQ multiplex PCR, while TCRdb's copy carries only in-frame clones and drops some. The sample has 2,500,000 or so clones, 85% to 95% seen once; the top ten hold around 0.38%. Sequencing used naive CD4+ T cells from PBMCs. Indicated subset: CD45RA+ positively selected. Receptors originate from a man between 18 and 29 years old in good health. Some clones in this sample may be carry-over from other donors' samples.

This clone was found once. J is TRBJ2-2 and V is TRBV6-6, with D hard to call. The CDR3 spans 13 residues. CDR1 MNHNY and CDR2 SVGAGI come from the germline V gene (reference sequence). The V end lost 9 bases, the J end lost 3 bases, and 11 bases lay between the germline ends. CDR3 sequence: CASVSGYTGELFF. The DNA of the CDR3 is TGTGCCAGTGTCTCTGGATACACCGGGGAGCTGTTTTTT.

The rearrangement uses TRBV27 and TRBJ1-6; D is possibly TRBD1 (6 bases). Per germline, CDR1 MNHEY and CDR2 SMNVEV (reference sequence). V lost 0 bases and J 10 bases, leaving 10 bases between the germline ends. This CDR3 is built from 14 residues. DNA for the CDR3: TGTGCCAGCAGTTTATCTGGGGGGGGCTCACCCCTCCACTTT. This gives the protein CASSLSGGGSPLHF.

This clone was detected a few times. CDR3 coding DNA: TGTGCCACCACTGAGGATGGGGAGCTGTTTTTT. Its protein product is CATTEDGELFF. The chain has TRBV21-1 and TRBJ2-2; the DNA was not used to check the table's D call, TRBD2. TRBV21-1 is a documented pseudogene. This CDR3 region has 11 residues.

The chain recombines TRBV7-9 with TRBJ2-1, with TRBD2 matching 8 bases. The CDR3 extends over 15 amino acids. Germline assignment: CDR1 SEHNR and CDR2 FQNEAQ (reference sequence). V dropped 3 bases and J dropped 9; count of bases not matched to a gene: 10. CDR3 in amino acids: CASSFWTSPVGEQFF. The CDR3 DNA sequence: TGTGCCAGCAGCTTCTGGACTAGCCCAGTCGGTGAGCAGTTCTTC.

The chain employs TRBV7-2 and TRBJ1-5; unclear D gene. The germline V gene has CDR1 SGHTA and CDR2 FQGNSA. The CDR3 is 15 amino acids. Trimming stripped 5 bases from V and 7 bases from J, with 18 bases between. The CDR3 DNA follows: TGTGCCAGCAGCCCCGGACGGTCAATTGGGCAGCCCCAGCATTTT. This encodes CASSPGRSIGQPQHF.

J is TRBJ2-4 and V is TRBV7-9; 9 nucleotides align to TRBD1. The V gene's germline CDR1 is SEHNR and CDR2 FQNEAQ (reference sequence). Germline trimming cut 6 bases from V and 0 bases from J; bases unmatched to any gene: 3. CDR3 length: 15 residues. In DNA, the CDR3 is TGTGCCAGCAGGGGACAGGGAATAGCCAAAAACATTCAGTACTTC. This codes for CASRGQGIAKNIQYF.

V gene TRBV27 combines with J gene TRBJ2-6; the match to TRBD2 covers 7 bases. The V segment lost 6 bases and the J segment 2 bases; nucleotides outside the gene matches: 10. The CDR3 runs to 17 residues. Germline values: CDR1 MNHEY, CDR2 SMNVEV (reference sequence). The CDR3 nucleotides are TGTGCCAGCAGCCCGTCTCGGGGAGGGGCTGGGGCCAACGTCCTGACTTTC. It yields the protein CASSPSRGGAGANVLTF.

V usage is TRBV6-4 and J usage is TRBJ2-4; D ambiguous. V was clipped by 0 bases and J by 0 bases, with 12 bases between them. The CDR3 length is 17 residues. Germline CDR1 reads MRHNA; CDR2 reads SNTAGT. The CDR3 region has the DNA TGTGCCAGCAGTGACTCGCGTGGAAGGTTAGCCAAAAACATTCAGTACTTC. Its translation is CASSDSRGRLAKNIQYF.

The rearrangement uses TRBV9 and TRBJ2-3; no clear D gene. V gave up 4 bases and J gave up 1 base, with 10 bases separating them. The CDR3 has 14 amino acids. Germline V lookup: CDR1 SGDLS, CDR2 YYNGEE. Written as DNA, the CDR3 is TGTGCCAGCAGCATCCCCAGCGGCACAGATACGCAGTATTTT. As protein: CASSIPSGTDTQYF.

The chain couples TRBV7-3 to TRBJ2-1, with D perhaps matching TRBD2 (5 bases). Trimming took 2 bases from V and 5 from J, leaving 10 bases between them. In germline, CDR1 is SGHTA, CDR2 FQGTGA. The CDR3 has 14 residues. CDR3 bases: TGTGCCAGCAGCTTAGGACTCATAAACAATGAGCAGTTCTTC. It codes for CASSLGLINNEQFF.

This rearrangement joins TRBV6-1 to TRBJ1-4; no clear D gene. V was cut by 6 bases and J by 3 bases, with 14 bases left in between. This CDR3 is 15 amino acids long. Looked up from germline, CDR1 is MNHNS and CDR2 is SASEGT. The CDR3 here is CASRGGSSPNEKLFF. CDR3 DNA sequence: TGTGCCAGCAGGGGCGGTTCGAGCCCTAATGAAAAACTGTTTTTT.

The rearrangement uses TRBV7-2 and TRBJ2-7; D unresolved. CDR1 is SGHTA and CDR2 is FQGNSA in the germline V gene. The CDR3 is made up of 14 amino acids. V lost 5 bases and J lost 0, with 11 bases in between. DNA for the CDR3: TGTGCCAGCAGCCTAGAGTGGAGCTCCTACGAGCAGTACTTC. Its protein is CASSLEWSSYEQYF.

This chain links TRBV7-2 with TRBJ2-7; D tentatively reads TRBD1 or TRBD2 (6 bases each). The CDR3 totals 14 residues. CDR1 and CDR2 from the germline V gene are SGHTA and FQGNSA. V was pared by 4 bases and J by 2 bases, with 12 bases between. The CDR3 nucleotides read TGTGCCAGCAGCTCGGACCGGGGGCCCTACGAGCAGTACTTC. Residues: CASSSDRGPYEQYF. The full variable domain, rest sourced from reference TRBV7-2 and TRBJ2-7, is GAGVSQSPSNKVTEKGKDVELRCDPISGHTALYWYRQSLGQGLEFLIYFQGNSAPDKSGLPSDRFSAERTGGSVSTLTIQRTQQEDSAVYLCASSSDRGPYEQYFGPGTRLTVT.

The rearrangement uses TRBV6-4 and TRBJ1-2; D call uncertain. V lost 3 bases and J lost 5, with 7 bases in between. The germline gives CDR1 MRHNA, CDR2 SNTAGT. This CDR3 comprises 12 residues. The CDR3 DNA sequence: TGTGCCAGCAGTGATCGAGTGTATGGCTACACCTTC. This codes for CASSDRVYGYTF.

The CDR3, as DNA: TGTGCCAGCAGTTCCCCGGGTAGCGGGAGTGACGAGCAGTACTTC. Its translation is CASSSPGSGSDEQYF. This chain uses TRBV28 with TRBJ2-7, with TRBD2 identical over 9 bases. The CDR3 has 15 residues. Germline values: CDR1 MDHEN, CDR2 SYDVKM. V lost 4 bases to trimming and J lost 5 bases; unmatched junction nucleotides: 9.

CDR3 DNA sequence: TGCAGCGTTGAAGCGCGACAGACGGAGATGGAAGCTTTCTTT. It encodes CSVEARQTEMEAFF. The J gene is TRBJ1-1, the V gene TRBV29-1; maybe TRBD1 (5 bases). The CDR3 is 14 amino acids. Germline-derived CDR1 and CDR2 are SQVTM and ANQGSEA. Trimming took 1 base from V and 8 from J, leaving 17 bases between them.

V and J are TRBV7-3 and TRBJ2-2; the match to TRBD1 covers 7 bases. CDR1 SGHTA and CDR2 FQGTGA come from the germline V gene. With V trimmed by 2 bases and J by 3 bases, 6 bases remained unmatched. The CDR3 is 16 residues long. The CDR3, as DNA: TGTGCCAGCAGCTTAGACGGGACAGACTACACCGGGGAGCTGTTTTTT. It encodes CASSLDGTDYTGELFF.

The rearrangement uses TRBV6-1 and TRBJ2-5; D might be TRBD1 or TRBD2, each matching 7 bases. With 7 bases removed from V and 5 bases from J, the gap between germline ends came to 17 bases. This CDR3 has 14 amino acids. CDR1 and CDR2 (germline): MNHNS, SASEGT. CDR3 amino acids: CASTQGGSAETQYF. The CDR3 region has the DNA TGTGCCAGCACCCAGGGGGGGAGTGCGGAGACCCAGTACTTC.

The CDR3 coding sequence is TGTGCCAGCAGTTCGGACAGGAAGAGGACCGGGGAGCTGTTTTTT. Translated, it gives CASSSDRKRTGELFF. V and J are TRBV6-5 and TRBJ2-2; 7 bases match TRBD1. From germline, CDR1 is MNHEY and CDR2 SVGAGI. This CDR3 spans 15 amino acids. The ends lost 4 bases at V and 5 bases at J; junction bases unmatched: 7.